Each of the 31 T cell receptor beta chains below was sequenced from the same sample in a study of vaccination and CD4 T cells after COVID-19. The Oncomine TCR Beta short-read assay was applied to DNA of cultured CD4+ T cells. TCRdb analysed the PCR reads with MiXCR anew, one entry per CDR3 protein. The sample lists more than 10,000 distinct CDR3 sequences; around 59% were seen once. Their specific antigens are unknown. Specified treatment: approximately nine-day PBMC culture with coronavirus spike peptide pools or control peptides (ViraFEST assay). Source material: CD4+ T cells from blood, cultured in vitro. Receptor source: a human donor who had recovered from COVID-19.

The chain carries TRBV20-1 and TRBJ1-2; D not resolved. CDR3 size: 13 residues. CDR1 is DFQATT and CDR2 is SNEGSKA in the germline V gene (reference sequence). The V and J ends lost 3 bases and 3 bases respectively, with 11 bases between them. In nucleotides, the CDR3 is TGCAGTGCTAGCCGGAATCTGGACTATGGCTACACCTTC. It specifies CSASRNLDYGYTF.

This clonotype was observed once. The chain couples TRBV20-1 to TRBJ2-5; D is possibly TRBD2 (6 bases). The CDR3 consists of 11 residues. Germline V gene data show CDR1 as DFQATT and CDR2 as SNEGSKA (reference sequence). V dropped 5 bases and J dropped 3 bases, with 7 bases sitting between them. This chain's CDR3 is CSAGEEETQYF. Here the CDR3 DNA reads TGCAGTGCTGGGGAGGAAGAGACCCAGTACTTC.

This rearrangement joins TRBV4-2 to TRBJ1-5; the D gene is possibly TRBD1 (6 bases). Germline-derived CDR1 and CDR2 are LGHNA and YNFKEQ. The V and J ends lost 0 bases and 9 bases respectively, with 15 bases between them. This CDR3 has 15 amino acids. Here the CDR3 reads CASSQETTGGGPQHF. The CDR3 region has the DNA TGTGCCAGCAGCCAAGAGACGACAGGAGGTGGGCCCCAGCATTTT.

This chain uses TRBV30 with TRBJ2-7; 7 bases are shared with TRBD1. This CDR3 is 14 amino acids long. CDR1 and CDR2 (germline): GTSNPN, SVGIG (reference sequence). With 3 bases clipped from V and 2 bases from J, the junction kept 7 bases outside the gene matches. The CDR3: CAWRGRDRAYEQYF. CDR3 nucleotides: TGTGCCTGGAGGGGCCGAGACAGGGCCTACGAGCAGTACTTC.

The gene calls are TRBV6-2 or TRBV6-3 and TRBJ1-5; TRBD1 might be the D (5 bases). V gave up 2 bases and J gave up 2 bases, with 10 bases separating them. The germline gives CDR1 MNHEY, CDR2 SVGEGT. The CDR3 runs to 15 residues. The CDR3 region is CASSYGGGGNQPQHF. Written as DNA, the CDR3 is TGTGCCAGCAGTTACGGGGGTGGTGGCAATCAGCCCCAGCATTTT.

The chain couples TRBV20-1 to TRBJ2-7; D not certain. The CDR3 has 12 amino acids. V was trimmed by 0 bases and J by 6 bases, leaving 9 bases between them. CDR1 and CDR2 (germline): DFQATT, SNEGSKA (reference sequence). The CDR3 spells CSARDRRSEQYF. In DNA, the CDR3 is TGCAGTGCTAGAGATCGTCGGTCCGAGCAGTACTTC.

The J gene is TRBJ2-1, the V gene TRBV7-9; the D gene is possibly TRBD1 (5 bases). V shed 3 bases and J shed 6 bases, with 9 bases lying between them. The CDR3 runs to 13 residues. The V gene's germline CDR1 is SEHNR and CDR2 FQNEAQ (reference sequence). The CDR3 sequence is CASSLLGPNEQFF. The CDR3 DNA is TGTGCCAGCAGCTTGTTGGGGCCCAATGAGCAGTTCTTC.

The chain recombines TRBV19 with TRBJ2-3; possibly TRBD2 for D (6 bases). Trimming removed 7 bases at V and 2 bases at J, with 19 bases between. The CDR3 has 16 residues. Germline V gene sequence: CDR1 LNHDA, CDR2 SQIVND (reference sequence). The CDR3 sequence: CASTRGSSDHTDTQYF. CDR3 coding DNA: TGTGCCAGTACTCGGGGATCTAGCGACCACACAGATACGCAGTATTTT. Based on the CDR3 plus reference TRBV19 and TRBJ2-3, the full variable domain is DGGITQSPKYLFRKEGQNVTLSCEQNLNHDAMYWYRQDPGQGLRLIYYSQIVNDFQKGDIAEGYSVSREKKESFPLTVTSAQKNPTAFYLCASTRGSSDHTDTQYFGPGTRLTVL.

This clonotype has only a few counts. The rearrangement links TRBV10-3 to TRBJ2-3; TRBD2 aligns across 14 bases. V shed 4 bases, J shed 5 bases, and the junction held 5 bases outside the gene matches. The CDR3 has 16 amino acids. Germline V CDR1 and CDR2: ENHRY, SYGVKD. The CDR3, as DNA: TGTGCCATCAGTGTAGGACTAGCGGGAGGAGGAGATACGCAGTATTTT. Translating it yields CAISVGLAGGGDTQYF.

J is TRBJ1-2 and V is TRBV5-4, with a possible D match to TRBD1 (6 bases). The CDR3 has 13 amino acids. CDR1 and CDR2 from the germline V gene are SGHNT and YYREEE (reference sequence). The V and J ends lost 6 bases and 4 bases respectively, with 13 bases between them. The CDR3 DNA follows: TGTGCCAGCAACCTGGACAGAACCTATGGCTACACCTTC. It yields the protein CASNLDRTYGYTF.

V and J are TRBV7-6 and TRBJ1-1; D perhaps matches TRBD1 (5 bases). The germline CDR1 and CDR2 sequences are SGHVS and FNYEAQ. V was shortened by 2 bases and J by 7 bases, with 14 bases between the two germline ends. This CDR3 spans 14 amino acids. The CDR3 DNA is TGTGCCAGCAGCTTAAGGGACGAGGGAGGTGAAGCTTTCTTT. Translated, it gives CASSLRDEGGEAFF.

This clonotype was seen a few times. This chain links TRBV19 with TRBJ2-3, with D possibly being TRBD1 or TRBD2 (6 bases each). Germline assignment: CDR1 LNHDA and CDR2 SQIVND (reference sequence). The length of the CDR3 is 13 residues. The V and J ends lost 4 bases and 9 bases respectively, with 14 bases between them. The CDR3 here is CASSTSRRGTQYF. CDR3 DNA sequence: TGTGCCAGTAGTACCTCCCGGAGGGGGACGCAGTATTTT.

The V and J genes are TRBV6-1 and TRBJ2-1; the match to TRBD1 covers 8 bases. With V trimmed by 6 bases and J by 1 base, 5 bases remained unmatched. The CDR3 has 15 residues. Germline-derived CDR1 and CDR2 are MNHNS and SASEGT. CDR3 nucleotides: TGTGCCAGCAGCGATTGGACAGGGTCCTACAATGAGCAGTTCTTC. Residues: CASSDWTGSYNEQFF.

The V gene is TRBV11-2, the J gene TRBJ1-3; D remains unclear. The germline V gene encodes CDR1 SGHAT and CDR2 FQNNGV. CDR3 length: 13 amino acids. Trimming took 6 bases from V and 0 from J, leaving 6 bases between them. As DNA, the CDR3 is TGTGCCAGCAGAGGATACTCTGGAAACACCATATATTTT. Protein: CASRGYSGNTIYF. Complete variable domain (other parts from reference TRBV11-2 and TRBJ1-3): EAGVAQSPRYKIIEKRQSVAFWCNPISGHATLYWYQQILGQGPKLLIQFQNNGVVDDSQLPKDRFSAERLKGVDSTLKIQPAKLEDSAVYLCASRGYSGNTIYFGEGSWLTVV.

The chain recombines TRBV20-1 with TRBJ2-7; D not certain. The V end lost 3 bases, the J end lost 3 bases, and 3 bases lay between the germline ends. Germline lookup yields CDR1 DFQATT and CDR2 SNEGSKA (reference sequence). The CDR3 is 10 amino acids. CDR3 loop: CSASNYEQYF. The CDR3 DNA reads TGCAGTGCTAGTAACTACGAGCAGTACTTC.

The chain carries TRBV6-1 and TRBJ2-7; 7 bases are a match to TRBD2. V lost 2 bases and J lost 6; bases outside the gene matches: 13. The CDR3 consists of 16 residues. Germline CDR1 and CDR2: MNHNS and SASEGT. CDR3 amino acids: CASSERLAVYSGEQYF. CDR3 nucleotide sequence: TGTGCCAGCAGTGAAAGGCTAGCGGTTTATTCAGGCGAGCAGTACTTC.

The rearrangement joins TRBV12-3 or TRBV12-4 to TRBJ1-3, with D unresolved. The ends were cut back, 1 base at V and 10 bases at J, with 8 bases in the middle. CDR3 length equals 12 residues. CDR3 sequence (DNA): TGTGCCAGCAGTTTAGGGTCAAGGACCATATATTTT. Translating it yields CASSLGSRTIYF.

The count of this clonotype is one. The CDR3 nucleotides read TGTGCCAGCAGCTTGGATTCGGGTTTCACAGATACGCAGTATTTT. Amino acid sequence: CASSLDSGFTDTQYF. V usage is TRBV5-4 and J usage is TRBJ2-3; D gene ambiguous. CDR1 and CDR2 from the germline V gene are SGHNT and YYREEE (reference sequence). This CDR3 comprises 15 residues. V lost 0 bases and J 2 bases, leaving 10 bases between the germline ends. Combining the CDR3 with reference TRBV5-4 and TRBJ2-3 gives the whole variable domain ETGVTQSPTHLIKTRGQQVTLRCSSQSGHNTVSWYQQALGQGPQFIFQYYREEENGRGNFPPRFSGLQFPNYSSELNVNALELDDSALYLCASSLDSGFTDTQYFGPGTRLTVL.

The chain recombines TRBV6-5 with TRBJ2-7; TRBD2 matches 12 bases. Germline CDR1 reads MNHEY; CDR2 reads SVGAGI. CDR3 length: 16 amino acids. V shed 2 bases, J shed 6 bases, and the junction held 8 bases outside the gene matches. The CDR3 sequence is CASSYRLAGEFGEQYF. CDR3 DNA: TGTGCCAGCAGTTACCGACTAGCGGGAGAGTTCGGCGAGCAGTACTTC.

The chain carries TRBV28 and TRBJ1-1; the D is unclear. CDR1 and CDR2 from the germline V gene are MDHEN and SYDVKM. This CDR3 contains 14 residues. V was trimmed by 2 bases and J by 11 bases, leaving 18 bases between them. The DNA of the CDR3 is TGTGCCAGCAGTTTAGATCAGGCCACGAAAGTGGCTTTCTTT. It codes for CASSLDQATKVAFF.

The chain combines TRBV6-1 with TRBJ2-7; 8 bases match TRBD1. Germline-derived CDR1 and CDR2 are MNHNS and SASEGT. The CDR3 contains 14 residues. V lost 6 bases, J lost 4 bases, and 8 bases stayed unmatched. The CDR3: CASRPGQGSYEQYF. In nucleotides, the CDR3 is TGTGCCAGCAGGCCTGGACAGGGTTCGTACGAGCAGTACTTC.

The rearrangement links TRBV19 to TRBJ2-2; 11 nucleotides agree with TRBD2. This CDR3 comprises 15 residues. J lost 7 bases, V lost 8 bases, and 9 bases had no gene match. Germline-derived CDR1 and CDR2 are LNHDA and SQIVND (reference sequence). This CDR3 is CASADSGREVGELFF. The CDR3 coding sequence is TGTGCCAGTGCCGATAGCGGGAGGGAAGTCGGGGAGCTGTTTTTT.

This clonotype appeared a few times. V is TRBV20-1 and J is TRBJ2-2, with 10 nucleotides matching TRBD1. With V trimmed by 5 bases and J by 6 bases, 6 bases remained unmatched. CDR1 DFQATT and CDR2 SNEGSKA come from the germline V gene (reference sequence). The CDR3 spans 14 residues. The CDR3 sequence: CSAPGTGAAGELFF. The CDR3 DNA is TGCAGTGCTCCCGGGACAGGGGCGGCCGGGGAGCTGTTTTTT.

Here the CDR3 reads CASSLGSSEQFF. Here the CDR3 DNA reads TGTGCCAGCAGCCTCGGAAGCAGTGAGCAGTTCTTC. The chain employs TRBV7-8 and TRBJ2-1; no clear D gene. V shed 5 bases and J shed 9 bases, with 11 bases lying between them. The CDR3 consists of 12 residues. Germline-derived CDR1 and CDR2 are SGHVS and FQNEAQ.

J is TRBJ2-1 and V is TRBV6-5; 8 nucleotides align to TRBD2. Unmatched junction bases numbered 13, after V lost 6 bases and J lost 9 bases. The CDR3 extends over 15 amino acids. Germline V CDR1 and CDR2: MNHEY, SVGAGI. The DNA of the CDR3 is TGTGCCAGCAGGTACAATAGCGGGATCGGCGGTGAGCAGTTCTTC. It is translated as CASRYNSGIGGEQFF.

This clonotype occurred a few times. This chain connects TRBV12-3 or TRBV12-4 to TRBJ1-2; 7 bases line up with TRBD1. After removal of 5 bases from V and 7 bases from J, the junction contained 13 bases not matched to a gene. The CDR3 loop spans 15 amino acids. CDR3 in amino acids: CASSSPSTGAGGYTF. The CDR3 coding sequence is TGTGCCAGCAGTAGCCCATCCACAGGGGCGGGTGGCTACACCTTC.

This clonotype has just a few counts. This chain connects TRBV20-1 to TRBJ2-6; the match to TRBD2 covers 11 bases. CDR3 length equals 17 residues. Germline V gives CDR1 DFQATT, CDR2 SNEGSKA (reference sequence). V lost 1 base to trimming and J lost 0 bases; unmatched junction nucleotides: 2. The CDR3 loop reads CSARGGLAASGANVLTF. The CDR3 DNA sequence: TGCAGTGCTAGAGGGGGACTAGCGGCCTCTGGGGCCAACGTCCTGACTTTC.

The V call is TRBV10-3, the J call TRBJ2-7; 10 bases are a match to TRBD2. Germline V gives CDR1 ENHRY, CDR2 SYGVKD. J was trimmed by 4 bases and V by 6 bases; bases with no gene match: 9. This CDR3 comprises 15 residues. This CDR3 reads CAIRGDSSGGYEQYF. CDR3 coding DNA: TGTGCCATCAGGGGGGATTCTAGCGGGGGATACGAGCAGTACTTC.

The rearrangement uses TRBV6-1 and TRBJ2-7, with 13 nucleotides matching TRBD2. This CDR3 contains 19 residues. Germline V gene lookup returns CDR1 MNHNS and CDR2 SASEGT. With 6 bases clipped from V and 2 bases from J, the junction kept 16 bases outside the gene matches. Here the CDR3 reads CASSPRTSGRGLGPYEQYF. As DNA, the CDR3 is TGTGCCAGCAGCCCGAGGACTAGCGGGAGAGGGTTGGGTCCCTACGAGCAGTACTTC.

The V call is TRBV19, the J call TRBJ2-3; 14 nucleotides align to TRBD2. Trimming cost V 6 bases and J 0 bases; bases outside gene matches: 8. The CDR3 covers 18 residues. Germline V gives CDR1 LNHDA, CDR2 SQIVND (reference sequence). CDR3 residues: CASSGGTSGSPSTDTQYF. In nucleotides, the CDR3 is TGTGCCAGTAGCGGCGGGACTAGCGGGAGCCCTAGCACAGATACGCAGTATTTT.

The chain uses TRBV6-4 and TRBJ2-3, with 9 bases that match TRBD2. This CDR3 is 16 amino acids long. The germline V gene has CDR1 MRHNA and CDR2 SNTAGT. Trimming took 4 bases from V and 4 from J; bases not matched to a gene: 9. The CDR3 nucleotides are TGTGCCAGCAGTGTCCGAGCGGGACTAGCACCAGATACGCAGTATTTT. This codes for CASSVRAGLAPDTQYF.